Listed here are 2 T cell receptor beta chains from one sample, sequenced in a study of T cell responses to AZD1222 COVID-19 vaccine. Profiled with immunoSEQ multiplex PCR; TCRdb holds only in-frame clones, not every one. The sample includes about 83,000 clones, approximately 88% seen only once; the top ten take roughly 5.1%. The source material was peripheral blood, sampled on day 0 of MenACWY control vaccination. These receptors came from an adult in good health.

CDR3 sequence (DNA): TGTGCCAGCACAAACCGGGACACCCCTACTAGGGAGCAGTTCTTC. Protein product: CASTNRDTPTREQFF. The rearrangement joins TRBV7-9 to TRBJ2-1; TRBD1 might be the D (6 bases). The germline V and J ends were trimmed by 7 bases and 10 bases, with 23 bases remaining between them. The CDR3 sequence is 15 residues long. Germline V lookup: CDR1 SEHNR, CDR2 FQNEAQ (reference sequence).

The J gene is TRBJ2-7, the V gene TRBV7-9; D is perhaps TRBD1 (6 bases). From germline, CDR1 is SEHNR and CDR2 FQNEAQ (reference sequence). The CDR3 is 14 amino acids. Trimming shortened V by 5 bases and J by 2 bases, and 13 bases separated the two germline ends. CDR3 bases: TGTGCCAGCAGCCTTACGACAGGCACCTACGAGCAGTACTTC. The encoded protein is CASSLTTGTYEQYF.